This T cell receptor (beta chain) was found in a study of cytomegalovirus exposure and HLA in healthy donors. General observations from the study: When a later analysis was performed, an Asian-associated ancestry cluster reportedly had fewer N-insertions than the approximately 600-donor mean. The presence/absence work took it that sequencing depth was about the same across donors.

To note about this clone: Its antigen is as yet unknown.

Healthy bone marrow donors formed the donor group. V lost 5 bases, J lost 12 bases, and 8 bases stayed unmatched. This CDR3 spans 12 amino acids. Germline V CDR1 and CDR2: SGHTA, FQGNSA. PCR involved 60 Vbeta and 13 Jbeta primers. Libraries were prepared by immunoSEQ multiplex PCR; TCRdb keeps only in-frame clonotypes and omits some of them. Of roughly 120,000 clones listed, approximately 84% were seen once; the top ten hold approximately 1.8%. Specimen: PBMCs. The chain employs TRBV7-2 and TRBJ1-1; 8 bases are a match to TRBD1. The receptor was derived from a man in his forties or fifties in good health and CMV-seronegative. CDR3 DNA: TGTGCCAGCAGCAACCCAGGACAGGGATCTTTCTTT. Residues: CASSNPGQGSFF.